Listed below are T cell receptor beta chains from one sample, sequenced in a study of blood T cell repertoires in COVID-19. Using immunoSEQ multiplex PCR, the repertoire was profiled, and TCRdb retains in-frame clones only, with some absent. The data show fewer than 300,000 clones, around 89% seen once. The sample was PBMCs or T cells enriched from blood (not recorded which). The receptors stem from a man in his forties who had recovered from COVID-19. Both conserved end residues are part of each CDR3. The D gene is left open where the match is weak. Clone size is stated in some rows and not others, as once, few, many or a class when expanded.

J: TRBJ2-7; size: NA; D: NA; V: TRBV9; DNA: TGTGCCAGCAGCGTAGGTGGGACTCGCAACTCCTACGAGCAGTACTTC; CDR3: CASSVGGTRNSYEQYF
J: TRBJ2-7; size: few; D: TRBD1; V: TRBV27; DNA: TGTGCCAGCAGTTTAACAGGGGGAGTCTACGAGCAGTACTTC; CDR3: CASSLTGGVYEQYF
J: TRBJ2-3; size: NA; D: NA; V: TRBV6-4; DNA: TGTGCCAGCAGCCCTGAGCAGCGGGATACGCAGTATTTT; CDR3: CASSPEQRDTQYF
J: TRBJ1-1; size: NA; D: TRBD1; V: TRBV3-1/TRBV3-2; DNA: TGTGCCAGCAGCCAAGTCTGGACAGGGAGTGAAGCTTTCTTT; CDR3: CASSQVWTGSEAFF
J: TRBJ1-1; size: NA; D: TRBD1; V: TRBV29-1; DNA: TGCAGCGCCTGGACAGGGAAGAACACTGAAGCTTTCTTT; CDR3: CSAWTGKNTEAFF
J: TRBJ1-5; size: once; D: TRBD1; V: TRBV2; DNA: TGTGCCAGCAGTACAACCCCCCAGGGGGAAGGCAATCAGCCCCAGCATTTT; CDR3: CASSTTPQGEGNQPQHF
J: TRBJ2-3; size: NA; D: TRBD1; V: TRBV14; DNA: TGTGCCAGCAGCTCTTACTTAGGGGGCGCGCCAGATACGCAGTATTTT; CDR3: CASSSYLGGAPDTQYF
J: TRBJ2-7; size: few; D: NA; V: TRBV7-9; DNA: TGTGCCAGCGGAGGGCCCTCCTACGAGCAGTACTTC; CDR3: CASGGPSYEQYF
J: TRBJ2-1; size: NA; D: TRBD2; V: TRBV28; DNA: TGTGCCAGCAGCTCAGCAGTTTACCTGGGACTAGCGGGAGGGAGCTCCTACAATGAGCAGTTCTTC; CDR3: CASSSAVYLGLAGGSSYNEQFF
J: TRBJ2-3; size: NA; D: NA; V: TRBV12-2; DNA: TGTGCAAGTCGCTTTTGGGCCAGGGGGCTTGACTTCCCAGATACGCAGTATTTT; CDR3: CASRFWARGLDFPDTQYF
J: TRBJ2-5; size: NA; D: NA; V: TRBV4-2; DNA: TGTGCCAGCAGCCAAGCCCGAGAAGAGACCCAGTACTTC; CDR3: CASSQAREETQYF
J: TRBJ2-1; size: NA; D: NA; V: TRBV4-1; DNA: TGCGCCAGCAGCCAAGATCCCCAGGGGCTTTGGGGTGAGCAGTTCTTC; CDR3: CASSQDPQGLWGEQFF
J: TRBJ2-1; size: NA; D: NA; V: TRBV25-1; DNA: TGTGCCAGCAGTGTCGGAGGAGGAGCCTACAATGAGCAGTTCTTC; CDR3: CASSVGGGAYNEQFF
J: TRBJ2-7; size: once; D: NA; V: TRBV4-1; DNA: TGCGCCAGCAGCCAAGACCTCTACGAGCAGTACTTC; CDR3: CASSQDLYEQYF
J: TRBJ1-2; size: NA; D: NA; V: TRBV4-1; DNA: TGCGCCAGCAGCCAAGTCGAGGGCGAGACCTATGGCTACACCTTC; CDR3: CASSQVEGETYGYTF
J: TRBJ1-5; size: NA; D: TRBD1; V: TRBV10-2; DNA: TGCGCCAGCAGTGAACGGGGACAGGGGCAAGGACAGCCCCAGCATTTT; CDR3: CASSERGQGQGQPQHF
J: TRBJ2-5; size: NA; D: NA; V: TRBV11-2; DNA: TGTGCCAGCAGCCCCCTCGGGGGAGAGGGGACCCAGTACTTC; CDR3: CASSPLGGEGTQYF